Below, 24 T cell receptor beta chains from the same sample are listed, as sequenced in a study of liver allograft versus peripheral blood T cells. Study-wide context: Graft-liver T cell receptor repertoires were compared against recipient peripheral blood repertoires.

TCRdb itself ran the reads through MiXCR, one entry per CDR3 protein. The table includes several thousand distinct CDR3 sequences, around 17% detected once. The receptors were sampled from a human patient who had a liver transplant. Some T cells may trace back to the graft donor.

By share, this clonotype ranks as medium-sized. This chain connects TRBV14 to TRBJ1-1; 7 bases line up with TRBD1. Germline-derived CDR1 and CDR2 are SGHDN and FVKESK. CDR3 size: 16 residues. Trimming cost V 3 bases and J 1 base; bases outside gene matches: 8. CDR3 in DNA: TGTGCCAGCAGCCATCTAAGGGGGCGCGGGAACACTGAAGCTTTCTTT. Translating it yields CASSHLRGRGNTEAFF.

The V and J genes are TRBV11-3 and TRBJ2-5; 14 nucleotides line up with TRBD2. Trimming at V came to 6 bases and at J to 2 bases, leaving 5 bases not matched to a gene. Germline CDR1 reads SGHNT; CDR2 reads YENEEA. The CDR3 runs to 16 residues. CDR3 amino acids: CASSSGLAGGQETQYF. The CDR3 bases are TGTGCCAGCAGTTCCGGACTAGCGGGGGGTCAAGAGACCCAGTACTTC.

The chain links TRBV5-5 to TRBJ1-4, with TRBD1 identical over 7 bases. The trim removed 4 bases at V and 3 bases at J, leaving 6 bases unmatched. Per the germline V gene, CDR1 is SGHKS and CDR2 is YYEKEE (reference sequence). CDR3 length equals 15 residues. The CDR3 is CASSLNRGANEKLFF. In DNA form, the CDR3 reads TGTGCCAGCAGCCTCAACAGGGGTGCTAATGAAAAACTGTTTTTT.

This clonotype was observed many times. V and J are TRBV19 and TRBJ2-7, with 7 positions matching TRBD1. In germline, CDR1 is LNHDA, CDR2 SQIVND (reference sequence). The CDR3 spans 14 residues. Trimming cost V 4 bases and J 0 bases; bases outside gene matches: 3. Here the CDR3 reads CASSRGQSSYEQYF. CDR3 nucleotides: TGTGCCAGTAGTAGGGGACAGTCCTCCTACGAGCAGTACTTC.

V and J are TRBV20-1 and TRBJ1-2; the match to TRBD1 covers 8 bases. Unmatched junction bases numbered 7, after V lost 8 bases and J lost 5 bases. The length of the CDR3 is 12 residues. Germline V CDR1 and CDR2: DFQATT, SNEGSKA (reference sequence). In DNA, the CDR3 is TGCAGTTTAACAGGGGGAGGATATGGCTACACCTTC. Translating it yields CSLTGGGYGYTF.

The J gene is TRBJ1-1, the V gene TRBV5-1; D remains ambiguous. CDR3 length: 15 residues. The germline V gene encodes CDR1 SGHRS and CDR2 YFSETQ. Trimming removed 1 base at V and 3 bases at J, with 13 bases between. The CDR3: CASSLTQKEDTEAFF. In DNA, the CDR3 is TGCGCCAGCAGCTTGACACAGAAGGAGGACACTGAAGCTTTCTTT.

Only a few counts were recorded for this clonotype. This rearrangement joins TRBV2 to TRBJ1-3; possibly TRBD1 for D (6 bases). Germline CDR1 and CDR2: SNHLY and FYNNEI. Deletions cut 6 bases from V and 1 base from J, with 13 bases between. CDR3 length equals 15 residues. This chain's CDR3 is CASSVQGTSGNTIYF. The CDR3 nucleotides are TGTGCCAGCAGCGTACAGGGAACTTCTGGAAACACCATATATTTT.

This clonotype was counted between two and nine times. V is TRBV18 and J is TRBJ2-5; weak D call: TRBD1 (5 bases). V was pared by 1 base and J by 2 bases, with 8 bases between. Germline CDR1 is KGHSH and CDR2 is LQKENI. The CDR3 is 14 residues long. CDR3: CASSPQKGQETQYF. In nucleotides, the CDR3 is TGTGCCAGCTCACCACAAAAGGGGCAAGAGACCCAGTACTTC.

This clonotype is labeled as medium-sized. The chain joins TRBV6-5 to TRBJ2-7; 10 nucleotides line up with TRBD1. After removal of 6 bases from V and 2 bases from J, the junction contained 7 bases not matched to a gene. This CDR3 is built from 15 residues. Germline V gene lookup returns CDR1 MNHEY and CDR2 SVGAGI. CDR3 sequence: CASRTRDRGAYEQYF. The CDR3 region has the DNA TGTGCCAGCAGAACCCGGGACAGGGGTGCCTACGAGCAGTACTTC.

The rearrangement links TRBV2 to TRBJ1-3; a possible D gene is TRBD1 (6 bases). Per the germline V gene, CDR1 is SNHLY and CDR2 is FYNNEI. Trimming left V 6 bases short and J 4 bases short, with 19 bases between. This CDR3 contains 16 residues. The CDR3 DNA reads TGTGCCAGCAGCGGACTCCTGGGGGCAGGCGGAAACACCATATATTTT. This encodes CASSGLLGAGGNTIYF.

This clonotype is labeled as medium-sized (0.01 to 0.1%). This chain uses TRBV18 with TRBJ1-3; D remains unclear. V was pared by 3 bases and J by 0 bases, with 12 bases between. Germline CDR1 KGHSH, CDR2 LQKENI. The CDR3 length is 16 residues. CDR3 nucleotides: TGTGCCAGCTCACCTACTGACGGGAGCTCTGGAAACACCATATATTTT. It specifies CASSPTDGSSGNTIYF.

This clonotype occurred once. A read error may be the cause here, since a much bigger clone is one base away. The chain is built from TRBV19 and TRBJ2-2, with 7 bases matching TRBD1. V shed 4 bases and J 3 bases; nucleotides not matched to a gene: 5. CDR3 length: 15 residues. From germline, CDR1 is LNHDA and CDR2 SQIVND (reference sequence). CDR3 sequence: CASSRRQGYTGELFF. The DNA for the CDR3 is TGTGCCAGTAGTAGAAGACAGGGATACACCGGGGAGCTGTTTTTT.

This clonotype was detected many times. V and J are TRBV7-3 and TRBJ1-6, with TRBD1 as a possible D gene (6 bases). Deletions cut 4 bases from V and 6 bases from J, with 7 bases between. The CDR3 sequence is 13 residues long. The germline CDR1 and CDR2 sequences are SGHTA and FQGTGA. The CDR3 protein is CASSSGANSPLHF. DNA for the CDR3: TGTGCCAGCAGCTCAGGGGCTAATTCACCCCTCCACTTT. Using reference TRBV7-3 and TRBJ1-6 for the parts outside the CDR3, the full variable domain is GAGVSQTPSNKVTEKGKYVELRCDPISGHTALYWYRQSLGQGPEFLIYFQGTGAADDSGLPNDRFFAVRPEGSVSTLKIQRTERGDSAVYLCASSSGANSPLHFGNGTRLTVT.

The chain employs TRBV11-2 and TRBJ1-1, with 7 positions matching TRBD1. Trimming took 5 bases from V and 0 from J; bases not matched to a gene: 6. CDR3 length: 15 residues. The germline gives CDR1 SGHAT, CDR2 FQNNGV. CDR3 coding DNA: TGTGCCAGCAGCCCCAGGGGGACAATGAACACTGAAGCTTTCTTT. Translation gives CASSPRGTMNTEAFF.

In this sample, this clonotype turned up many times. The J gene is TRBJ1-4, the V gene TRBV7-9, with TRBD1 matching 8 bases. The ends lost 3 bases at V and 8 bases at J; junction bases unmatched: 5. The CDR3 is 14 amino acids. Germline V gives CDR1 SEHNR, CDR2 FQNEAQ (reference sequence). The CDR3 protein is CASSFGQGREKLFF. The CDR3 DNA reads TGTGCCAGCAGCTTCGGACAGGGAAGGGAAAAACTGTTTTTT.

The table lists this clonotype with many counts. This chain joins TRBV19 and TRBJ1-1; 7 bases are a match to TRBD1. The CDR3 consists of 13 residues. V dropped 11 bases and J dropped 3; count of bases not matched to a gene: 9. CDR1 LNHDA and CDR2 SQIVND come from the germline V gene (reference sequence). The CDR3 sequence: CAGNRGRYTEAFF. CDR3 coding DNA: TGTGCCGGGAACAGGGGAAGGTACACTGAAGCTTTCTTT.

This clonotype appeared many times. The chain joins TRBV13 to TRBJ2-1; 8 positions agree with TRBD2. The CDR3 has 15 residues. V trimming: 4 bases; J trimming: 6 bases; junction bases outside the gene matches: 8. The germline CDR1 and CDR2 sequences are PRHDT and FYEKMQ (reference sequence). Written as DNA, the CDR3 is TGTGCCAGCAGCTCGTCCCGGGGGGGGGGCAATGAGCAGTTCTTC. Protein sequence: CASSSSRGGGNEQFF.

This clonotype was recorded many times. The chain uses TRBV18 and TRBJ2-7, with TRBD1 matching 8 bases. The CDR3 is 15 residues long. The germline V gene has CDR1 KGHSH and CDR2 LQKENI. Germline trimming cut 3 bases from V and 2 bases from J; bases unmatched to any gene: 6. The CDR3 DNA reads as TGTGCCAGCTCACCGTTTCAGGGGGCTACCTACGAGCAGTACTTC. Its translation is CASSPFQGATYEQYF. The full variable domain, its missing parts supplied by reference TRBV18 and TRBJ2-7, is NAGVMQNPRHLVRRRGQEARLRCSPMKGHSHVYWYRQLPEEGLKFMVYLQKENIIDESGMPKERFSAEFPKEGPSILRIQQVVRGDSAAYFCASSPFQGATYEQYFGPGTRLTVT.

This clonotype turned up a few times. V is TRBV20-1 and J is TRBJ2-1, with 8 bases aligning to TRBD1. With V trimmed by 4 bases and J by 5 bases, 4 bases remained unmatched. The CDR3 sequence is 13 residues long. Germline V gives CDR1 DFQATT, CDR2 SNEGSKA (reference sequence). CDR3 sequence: CSAMPDRDNEQFF. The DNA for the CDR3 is TGCAGTGCTATGCCGGACAGGGACAATGAGCAGTTCTTC.

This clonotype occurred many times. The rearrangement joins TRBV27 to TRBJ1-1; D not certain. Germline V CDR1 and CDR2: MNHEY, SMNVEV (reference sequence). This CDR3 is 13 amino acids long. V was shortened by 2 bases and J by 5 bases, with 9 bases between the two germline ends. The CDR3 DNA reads TGTGCCAGCAGTTTAAAAAAAGAGACTGAAGCTTTCTTT. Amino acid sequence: CASSLKKETEAFF.

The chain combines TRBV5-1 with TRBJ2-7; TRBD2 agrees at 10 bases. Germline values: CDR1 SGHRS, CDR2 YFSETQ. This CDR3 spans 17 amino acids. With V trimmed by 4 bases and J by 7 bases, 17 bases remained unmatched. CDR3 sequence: CASSPPKAGGVTLEQYF. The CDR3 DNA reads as TGCGCCAGCAGCCCCCCAAAAGCGGGGGGGGTGACCTTGGAGCAGTACTTC.

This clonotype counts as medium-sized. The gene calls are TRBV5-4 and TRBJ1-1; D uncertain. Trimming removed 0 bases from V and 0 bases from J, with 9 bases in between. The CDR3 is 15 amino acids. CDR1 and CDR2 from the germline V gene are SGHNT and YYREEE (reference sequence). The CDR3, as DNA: TGTGCCAGCAGCTTGGCACAGCCCATGAACACTGAAGCTTTCTTT. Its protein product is CASSLAQPMNTEAFF.

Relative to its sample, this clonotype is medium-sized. The CDR3 spells CASSSQGNTEAFF. The CDR3 region has the DNA TGTGCCAGCAGCTCCCAGGGAAACACTGAAGCTTTCTTT. V gene TRBV7-2 combines with J gene TRBJ1-1; D may be TRBD1 (5 bases). V was clipped by 4 bases and J by 2 bases, with 8 bases between them. The length of the CDR3 is 13 residues. CDR1 SGHTA and CDR2 FQGNSA come from the germline V gene.

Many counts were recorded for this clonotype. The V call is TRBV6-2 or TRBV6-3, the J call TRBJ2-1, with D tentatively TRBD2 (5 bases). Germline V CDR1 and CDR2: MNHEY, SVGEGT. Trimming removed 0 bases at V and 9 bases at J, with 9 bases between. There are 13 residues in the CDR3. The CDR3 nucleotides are TGTGCCAGCAGTTACTCGCTAGCTGGTGAGCAGTTCTTC. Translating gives CASSYSLAGEQFF.